The source of this TCR beta chain is a study of human T cells and chemical hapten exposure. Study-level background: Patches that contained 0.01% DPC were applied to the upper back and read at 6 days.

Original processing methods: Sample TCR totals centred on a median of roughly 96,000, ranging roughly 20,000 to 700,000. TCRdb used MiXCR to reprocess the RACE reads, holding one entry per CDR3 protein. The V and J calls reflect TCRdb's pipeline rather than the authors' work. The table shows about 110,000 distinct CDR3 sequences, with about 10% occurring only once. This clonotype was found a few times. Its antigen is currently unknown. The germline V gene has CDR1 LGHNA and CDR2 YSLEER. V trimming: 1 base; J trimming: 7 bases; junction bases outside the gene matches: 4. The CDR3 totals 14 residues. As for time point: patch test 1, 2 weeks after DPC sensitization. Treatment denoted: therapeutic diphenylcyclopropenone sensitization with weekly scalp DPC. Study outcomes and limitations: DPC sensitization left the count of TCRs above 1 in 1000 unchanged.

This clonotype originated in a woman aged 40-49 years with alopecia areata. Some clones in this sample may be carry-over from other donors' samples. V is TRBV4-3 and J is TRBJ2-7, with 10 bases fitting TRBD1. Source: whole blood, taken in connection with sensitization to the hapten diphenylcyclopropenone (DPC). CDR3 DNA: TGCGCCAGCAGCCAAGGACAGGGGGCGCGGGAGCAGTACTTC. Protein product: CASSQGQGAREQYF.